The rows below give T cell receptor beta chains drawn from one sample of a study of blood T cell repertoires in COVID-19. TCRdb keeps only in-frame clones here, not all; method: immunoSEQ multiplex PCR. The sample lists 200,000 to 250,000 clones; roughly 79% were seen once. Sequenced material: peripheral blood. These receptor sequences come from a woman older than 75 with COVID-19, enrolled during active disease. CDR3s include the opening cysteine and the closing phenylalanine or tryptophan. Fields, in order: V gene, D gene, J gene, clone size, CDR3 length, CDR3 DNA, CDR3 protein. A D gene is named only where the DNA matches it firmly. Expanded clones are given a class, and other clones once, few, many or no size at all.

>TRBV19|TRBD1|TRBJ1-3|NA|14
TGTGCCAGTAGTGAAACAGGGGGAAGAAACACCATATATTTT
CASSETGGRNTIYF
>TRBV19|NA|TRBJ2-6|NA|15
TGTGCCAGTAGTATAGAGACTCGTGGGGCCAACGTCCTGACTTTC
CASSIETRGANVLTF
>TRBV7-9|TRBD1|TRBJ1-2|few|13
TGTGCCAGCAGTGGGACAGAATCCTATGGCTACACCTTC
CASSGTESYGYTF
>TRBV27|TRBD2|TRBJ2-3|NA|15
TGTGCCAGCAGCCATAGCGGGGGGCTCACAGATACGCAGTATTTT
CASSHSGGLTDTQYF
>TRBV9|TRBD2|TRBJ2-5|NA|13
TGTGCCAGCAGCTTTAGCGGGGTGGAGACCCAGTACTTC
CASSFSGVETQYF
>TRBV18|NA|TRBJ1-6|NA|14
TGTGCCAGCTCTCAAACCGGGGGACGCTCACCCCTCCACTTT
CASSQTGGRSPLHF
>TRBV6-4|NA|TRBJ2-3|NA|14
TGTGCCAGCAGTGACAGTCGGGACTCCCATACGCAGTATTTT
CASSDSRDSHTQYF
>TRBV5-4|TRBD1|TRBJ1-2|NA|12
TGTGCCAGCAGCGCCGACAGGGTTGGCTACACCTTC
CASSADRVGYTF
>TRBV6-2/TRBV6-3|NA|TRBJ2-7|NA|13
TGTGCCAGCAGTTACCAGGGGAACGACGAGCAGTACTTC
CASSYQGNDEQYF
>TRBV6-5|NA|TRBJ2-4|NA|12
TGTGCCAGCAATTCGGCGGAGGGCATTCAGTACTTC
CASNSAEGIQYF
>TRBV6-4|NA|TRBJ2-5|NA|13
TGTGCCAGCAGTAGTGGCGCCAGCGGAACCCAGTACTTC
CASSSGASGTQYF
>TRBV5-4|TRBD2|TRBJ2-1|NA|19
TGTGCCAGCAGCTTGGGGGCGGCTCTAGCGGGGGGGCCGAGAGATGAGCAGTTCTTC
CASSLGAALAGGPRDEQFF
>TRBV3-1/TRBV3-2|TRBD1|TRBJ1-1|NA|15
TGTGCCAGCAGCGCAAGGGGACAGACGAACACTGAAGCTTTCTTT
CASSARGQTNTEAFF
>TRBV19|NA|TRBJ1-2|NA|14
TGTGCCAGTAGTTTGGGGGGGCCAAACTATGGCTACACCTTC
CASSLGGPNYGYTF
>TRBV28|TRBD1|TRBJ1-1|NA|14
TGTGCCGTTTATCCGGGACAGGCCACCACTGAAGCTTTCTTT
CAVYPGQATTEAFF
>TRBV11-2|NA|TRBJ2-2|NA|16
TGTGCCAGCAGCTTCCTGGACTCTCGACGGACCGGGGAGCTGTTTTTT
CASSFLDSRRTGELFF
>TRBV7-7|TRBD1|TRBJ2-7|NA|14
TGTGCTAGCAGCCCGGACAGGGGATCCTACGAGCAGTACTTC
CASSPDRGSYEQYF
>TRBV5-1|NA|TRBJ2-1|NA|15
TGCGCCAGCAGCTTGGGGCGGAGCTCCTACAATGAGCAGTTCTTC
CASSLGRSSYNEQFF
>TRBV6-6|TRBD1|TRBJ2-2|few|13
TGTGCCGGACAGGGGGCTCGCACCGGGGAGCTGTTTTTT
CAGQGARTGELFF
>TRBV18|NA|TRBJ1-1|NA|14
TGTGCCAGCTCAGACACCTCCGGGAACACTGAAGCTTTCTTT
CASSDTSGNTEAFF
>TRBV5-5|NA|TRBJ1-2|NA|12
TGTGCCAGCAGTACAGGGTTCTATGGCTACACCTTC
CASSTGFYGYTF
>TRBV6-5|NA|TRBJ2-7|NA|13
TGTGCCAGCAGTTATCGCGCGACCTACGAGCAGTACTTC
CASSYRATYEQYF
>TRBV9|NA|TRBJ2-7|NA|15
TGTGCCAGCAGCGCTCGGGACACTGCTTCCTACGAGCAGTACTTC
CASSARDTASYEQYF
>TRBV9|NA|TRBJ1-4|NA|15
TGTGCCAGCAGCGTGGGGAGATCAACTAATGAAAAACTGTTTTTT
CASSVGRSTNEKLFF
>TRBV19|TRBD2|TRBJ2-1|NA|15
TGTGCCAGTAGGCCGGGGACTAGCCAGGGGAATGAGCAGTTCTTC
CASRPGTSQGNEQFF
>TRBV5-4|TRBD1|TRBJ2-5|NA|16
TGTGCCAGCAGCCCGGGACAGACAAATACTCGAGAGACCCAGTACTTC
CASSPGQTNTRETQYF
>TRBV19|NA|TRBJ1-2|few|15
TGTGCCAGTAGTATCCCCCGACAGGACTGGAATGGCTACACCTTC
CASSIPRQDWNGYTF
>TRBV7-2|NA|TRBJ1-5|NA|15
TGTGCCAGCAGCTTAGGTGCAGGGTATGGCCAGCCCCAGCATTTT
CASSLGAGYGQPQHF
>TRBV2|TRBD1|TRBJ1-4|NA|16
TGTGCCAGCAGTGAGACCCGGACAGGGTCTAATGAAAAACTGTTTTTT
CASSETRTGSNEKLFF
>TRBV12-3/TRBV12-4|NA|TRBJ1-1|once|13
TGCGCCAGCAGTTCGGTGGGAGGAGGTGAAGCTTTCTTT
CASSSVGGGEAFF
>TRBV7-2|NA|TRBJ2-5|NA|13
TGTGCCAGCAGCTTTCTCCGGGGGGAGACCCAGTACTTC
CASSFLRGETQYF
>TRBV28|NA|TRBJ1-6|once|15
TGTGCCAGCAACTCACCGACCCTAGGTGATTCACCCCTCCACTTT
CASNSPTLGDSPLHF
>TRBV4-2|TRBD2|TRBJ2-7|many|16
TGTGCCAGCAGCCAAGGTCGTAGCGGGGGAACCTACGAGCAGTACTTC
CASSQGRSGGTYEQYF
>TRBV5-1|NA|TRBJ1-1|NA|14
TGCGCCAGCAGCTCAGGATCCATGAACACTGAAGCTTTCTTT
CASSSGSMNTEAFF
>TRBV24-1|TRBD1|TRBJ1-1|NA|17
TGTGCCACCAGTGGGGAGTGGGGTACAGGGGAGGACACTGAAGCTTTCTTT
CATSGEWGTGEDTEAFF
>TRBV3-1/TRBV3-2|TRBD1|TRBJ1-1|NA|14
TGTGCCAGCAGACTTTCAGGGACAGGGTCTGAAGCTTTCTTT
CASRLSGTGSEAFF
>TRBV6-5|NA|TRBJ1-1|NA|12
TGTGCCAGCAGTTACTCGAGAGGTGAAGCTTTCTTT
CASSYSRGEAFF
>TRBV5-1|TRBD2|TRBJ2-2|NA|18
TGCGCCAGCAGCTCCCGGACTAGCGGGCGGACTATCCCCGGGGAGCTGTTTTTT
CASSSRTSGRTIPGELFF
>TRBV5-1|NA|TRBJ2-3|NA|14
TGCGCCAGCAGCCCCACCCACTACACAGATACGCAGTATTTT
CASSPTHYTDTQYF
>TRBV30|NA|TRBJ1-2|NA|12
TGTGCCTGGAGTTCCAGTTGGGGGGGAGACACCTTC
CAWSSSWGGDTF
>TRBV14|TRBD1|TRBJ2-5|NA|15
TGTGCCAGCAGCAAGGGACAGGGGATTTGGGAGACCCAGTACTTC
CASSKGQGIWETQYF
>TRBV12-3/TRBV12-4|TRBD1|TRBJ2-5|once|13
TGTGCCACCAGGGACAGATGGCAAGAGACCCAGTACTTC
CATRDRWQETQYF
>TRBV27|TRBD2|TRBJ2-3|NA|17
TGTGCCAGCAGTTTCAGCCAAGCGGGAGTAGGTCAAGATACGCAGTATTTT
CASSFSQAGVGQDTQYF
>TRBV18|NA|TRBJ1-1|NA|14
TGTGCCAGCTCAGTAGGGGTCCGGGACACTGAAGCTTTCTTT
CASSVGVRDTEAFF
>TRBV12-3/TRBV12-4|NA|TRBJ1-3|NA|13
TGTGCCAGCAGTCCCGGACTGGGAGACACCATATATTTT
CASSPGLGDTIYF
>TRBV29-1|TRBD1|TRBJ1-1|NA|14
TGCAGCGTTTGGACAGGGGTTATGAATACTGAAGCTTTCTTT
CSVWTGVMNTEAFF
>TRBV5-1|TRBD1|TRBJ1-4|NA|16
TGCGCCAGCAGCTCACGAGGGGACAGGCCTAATGAAAAACTGTTTTTT
CASSSRGDRPNEKLFF
>TRBV29-1|TRBD1|TRBJ1-1|NA|12
TGCAGCGCTGGGACAGGCAACGCTGAAGCTTTCTTT
CSAGTGNAEAFF
>TRBV7-2|NA|TRBJ1-2|NA|14
TGTGCCAGCAGCTTAGTACAGTCCAAGAATGGCTACACCTTC
CASSLVQSKNGYTF